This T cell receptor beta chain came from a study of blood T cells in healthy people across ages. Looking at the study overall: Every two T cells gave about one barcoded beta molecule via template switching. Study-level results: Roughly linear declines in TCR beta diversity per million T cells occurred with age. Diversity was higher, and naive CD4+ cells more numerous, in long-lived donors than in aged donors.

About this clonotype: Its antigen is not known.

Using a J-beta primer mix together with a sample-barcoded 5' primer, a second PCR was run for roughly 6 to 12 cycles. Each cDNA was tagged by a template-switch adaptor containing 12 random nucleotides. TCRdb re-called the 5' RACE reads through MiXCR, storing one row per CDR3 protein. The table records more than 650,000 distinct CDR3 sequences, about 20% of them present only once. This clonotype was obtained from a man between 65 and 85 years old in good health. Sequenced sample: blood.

The CDR3 here is CASSYLLSDTQYF. CDR3 DNA sequence: TGTGCCAGCAGCTACCTACTATCTGATACGCAGTATTTT. The chain links TRBV7-9 to TRBJ2-3; D gene unclear. The CDR3 extends over 13 amino acids. With 4 bases removed from V and 6 bases from J, the gap between germline ends came to 11 bases. Germline assignment: CDR1 SEHNR and CDR2 FQNEAQ (reference sequence).